Shown below are 25 T cell receptor beta chains from a single sample sequenced in a study of post-analysis software for immune sequencing data. Regarding the study as a whole: Included in a set of a handful of TRBV segments more frequent in patients than controls were TRBV5-6, TRBV5-1 and TRBV20-1.

Each TCR beta cDNA library carried unique molecular identifiers. TCRdb redid the calling of the PCR reads with MiXCR, one entry per CDR3 protein. The sample lists hundreds of thousands of distinct CDR3 sequences, around 60% seen once, with 10% to 12% in the top ten. The antigens for these receptors are not known. Sample: blood. The receptors were gathered from a girl under 10 years old with multiple sclerosis.

The chain carries TRBV11-2 and TRBJ2-5, with D unclear. Germline loops: CDR1 SGHAT, CDR2 FQNNGV. The V end lost 5 bases, the J end lost 5 bases, and 9 bases lay between the germline ends. The CDR3 covers 12 residues. CDR3 residues: CASSPASETQYF. Here the CDR3 DNA reads TGTGCCAGCAGCCCAGCCTCGGAGACCCAGTACTTC. Full variable domain (remainder filled in from reference TRBV11-2 and TRBJ2-5): EAGVAQSPRYKIIEKRQSVAFWCNPISGHATLYWYQQILGQGPKLLIQFQNNGVVDDSQLPKDRFSAERLKGVDSTLKIQPAKLEDSAVYLCASSPASETQYFGPGTRLLVL.

This clonotype is a singleton in its sample. The rearrangement joins TRBV27 to TRBJ2-5; D is undetermined. Germline values: CDR1 MNHEY, CDR2 SMNVEV (reference sequence). The CDR3 contains 13 residues. V was shortened by 5 bases and J by 11 bases, with 18 bases between the two germline ends. In DNA form, the CDR3 reads TGTGCCAGCAGTGTAGCTATAGGGAATGAGCAGTACTTC. Its translation is CASSVAIGNEQYF.

This clonotype appeared once. The rearrangement links TRBV19 to TRBJ2-6; TRBD1 aligns across 7 bases. Germline trimming cut 3 bases from V and 2 bases from J; bases unmatched to any gene: 7. Germline V CDR1 and CDR2: LNHDA, SQIVND (reference sequence). This CDR3 is 17 amino acids long. DNA for the CDR3: TGTGCCAGTAGTATCCGGACAGGCACTACTGGGGCCAACGTCCTGACTTTC. This translates into CASSIRTGTTGANVLTF.

V usage is TRBV5-1 and J usage is TRBJ1-1; D is possibly TRBD1 (6 bases). Per the germline V gene, CDR1 is SGHRS and CDR2 is YFSETQ. This CDR3 region has 13 residues. Trimming pared 7 bases from V and 3 bases from J, leaving 13 bases between. The CDR3 region has the DNA TGCGCCAGCCAACAGGGTGGGGACACTGAAGCTTTCTTT. It codes for CASQQGGDTEAFF. Together with reference TRBV5-1 and TRBJ1-1, the CDR3 gives the full variable domain: KAGVTQTPRYLIKTRGQQVTLSCSPISGHRSVSWYQQTPGQGLQFLFEYFSETQRNKGNFPGRFSGRQFSNSRSEMNVSTLELGDSALYLCASQQGGDTEAFFGQGTRLTVV.

This rearrangement joins TRBV20-1 to TRBJ2-5; D might be TRBD2 (6 bases). From germline, CDR1 is DFQATT and CDR2 SNEGSKA (reference sequence). This CDR3 region has 14 residues. The CDR3 nucleotides are TGCAGCTCCACCTTAATGGGGGAGGAAGAGACCCAGTACTTC. Protein: CSSTLMGEEETQYF.

This chain links TRBV29-1 with TRBJ2-5; the D is unclear. The CDR3 loop spans 14 amino acids. V was cut by 4 bases and J by 0 bases, with 12 bases left in between. The germline gives CDR1 SQVTM, CDR2 ANQGSEA. The CDR3 loop is CSVVPPQNQETQYF. The CDR3 DNA sequence: TGCAGCGTTGTTCCCCCCCAGAACCAAGAGACCCAGTACTTC.

The genes are TRBV10-2 and TRBJ2-5; 8 bases agree with TRBD1. V lost 7 bases, J lost 4 bases, and 8 bases stayed unmatched. Germline CDR1 is WSHSY and CDR2 is SAAADI. The CDR3 totals 14 residues. CDR3 DNA: TGCGCCAGCACAATCCCAGGGGGCTTAGAGACCCAGTACTTC. Residues: CASTIPGGLETQYF.

This clonotype was picked up one time. The V gene is TRBV5-4, the J gene TRBJ2-5, with D perhaps matching TRBD1 (5 bases). The J call may be in error: the DNA end matches TRBJ2-4 better. Germline V gene data show CDR1 as SGHNT and CDR2 as YYREEE (reference sequence). CDR3 size: 14 residues. This chain's CDR3 is CASSLVDTKNIQYF. The CDR3 DNA reads TGTGCCAGCAGCTTGGTGGACACCAAAAACATTCAGTACTTC.

V and J are TRBV4-2 and TRBJ2-1; 15 bases are shared with TRBD2. This CDR3 is built from 18 residues. V was clipped by 5 bases and J by 5 bases; unmatched bases: 10. The germline CDR1 and CDR2 sequences are LGHNA and YNFKEQ. DNA of the CDR3: TGTGCCAGCAGCTCCGAGGGACTAGCGGGGGGCAGGGACAATGAGCAGTTCTTC. Its protein is CASSSEGLAGGRDNEQFF.

Concerning this clonotype itself: At one end the junction does not follow the germline gene, possibly because of a read error. The rearrangement joins TRBV5-1 to TRBJ2-6; TRBD2 is a possible D gene (7 bases). The CDR3 spans 17 residues. Germline V gene lookup returns CDR1 SGHRS and CDR2 YFSETQ. The CDR3 spells CASSSARGLSGANVRTF. Written as DNA, the CDR3 is TGCGCCAGCAGCTCGGCGCGGGGGCTCTCTGGGGCCAACGTCCGGACTTTC.

This chain joins TRBV6-5 and TRBJ2-4, with 8 bases matching TRBD2. V lost 4 bases to trimming and J lost 3 bases; unmatched junction nucleotides: 17. The CDR3 length is 19 residues. The V gene's germline CDR1 is MNHEY and CDR2 SVGAGI. CDR3 protein: CASSFRGGRALVDKNIQYF. The DNA for the CDR3 is TGTGCCAGCAGTTTTCGCGGGGGGAGGGCCCTTGTCGACAAAAACATTCAGTACTTC.

CDR3 amino acids: CASSLGMGLIYEQYF. In DNA, the CDR3 is TGTGCCAGCAGCTTAGGCATGGGACTGATTTACGAGCAGTACTTC. This chain connects TRBV7-6 to TRBJ2-7; the D gene is possibly TRBD2 (6 bases). The ends were cut back, 1 base at V and 4 bases at J, with 14 bases in the middle. The CDR3 is made up of 15 amino acids. Germline CDR1 SGHVS, CDR2 FNYEAQ.

This chain connects TRBV29-1 to TRBJ2-1; 7 bases fit TRBD2. This CDR3 region has 13 residues. Germline trimming cut 4 bases from V and 2 bases from J; bases unmatched to any gene: 2. Germline assignment: CDR1 SQVTM and CDR2 ANQGSEA. CDR3 nucleotide sequence: TGCAGCGTTGTCGGGGGGACCTACAATGAGCAGTTCTTC. Residues: CSVVGGTYNEQFF.

J is TRBJ1-1 and V is TRBV6-6; TRBD1 might be the D (5 bases). Trimming removed 8 bases at V and 1 base at J, with 17 bases between. Germline CDR1 is MNHNY and CDR2 is SVGAGI (reference sequence). This CDR3 comprises 15 residues. The CDR3 bases are TGTGCCAGCGACGAAATGGGACGGACGAACACTGAAGCTTTCTTT. Its protein product is CASDEMGRTNTEAFF.

V usage is TRBV20-1 and J usage is TRBJ2-7; a weak D match, TRBD2 (5 bases). Germline CDR1 DFQATT, CDR2 SNEGSKA (reference sequence). Trimming removed 6 bases at V and 3 bases at J, with 18 bases between. The CDR3 consists of 14 residues. This CDR3 reads CSALDAGGLYEQYF. CDR3 bases: TGCAGTGCCCTAGACGCGGGCGGCCTCTACGAGCAGTACTTC.

This clonotype was observed a single time. This chain joins TRBV7-9 and TRBJ2-7; possibly TRBD2 for D (6 bases). The J call may be incorrect, as the DNA end agrees better with TRBJ2-5. This CDR3 is 15 amino acids long. Germline lookup yields CDR1 SEHNR and CDR2 FQNEAQ (reference sequence). In DNA, the CDR3 is TGTGCCAGCAGCTTAGGGGAACACGGGGGAGAGACCCAGTACTTC. Translated: CASSLGEHGGETQYF.

V usage is TRBV7-6 and J usage is TRBJ2-3; 9 nucleotides match TRBD2. V shed 2 bases, J shed 0 bases, and the junction held 9 bases outside the gene matches. CDR3 size: 18 residues. Looked up from germline, CDR1 is SGHVS and CDR2 is FNYEAQ. The CDR3 bases are TGTGCCAGCAGCTTAACCCGGAGCGGGGGGAGGAGCACAGATACGCAGTATTTT. Protein sequence: CASSLTRSGGRSTDTQYF.

The chain is built from TRBV7-2 and TRBJ2-7; D gene ambiguous. With the DNA end fitting TRBJ2-5 better, the J assignment may be wrong. CDR1 and CDR2 (germline): SGHTA, FQGNSA. This CDR3 has 15 amino acids. The CDR3: CASSLYRTDQETQYF. In nucleotides, the CDR3 is TGTGCCAGCAGCTTATATCGGACGGATCAAGAGACCCAGTACTTC.

The genes are TRBV12-3 or TRBV12-4 and TRBJ1-1; 7 bases agree with TRBD1. CDR3 size: 16 residues. With V trimmed by 9 bases and J by 0 bases, 13 bases remained unmatched. CDR3 DNA: TGTGCCAGTGACCCAACGACCACAGGGGTGAACACTGAAGCTTTCTTT. This sequence encodes CASDPTTTGVNTEAFF.

This clonotype was observed a handful of times. The chain carries TRBV3-1 and TRBJ2-7, with D uncertain. Looked up from germline, CDR1 is LGHDT and CDR2 is YNNKEL (reference sequence). Trimming shortened V by 4 bases and J by 3 bases, and 10 bases separated the two germline ends. This CDR3 is built from 13 residues. DNA of the CDR3: TGTGCCAGCAGCCCCCTCGTCTTCTACGAGCAGTACTTC. Protein: CASSPLVFYEQYF.

The chain is built from TRBV4-2 and TRBJ2-3; TRBD2 matches at 7 bases. Losses at the gene ends were 0 bases for V and 1 base for J; bases not matched to a gene: 10. The CDR3 spans 18 residues. Germline-derived CDR1 and CDR2 are LGHNA and YNFKEQ. The CDR3 coding sequence is TGTGCCAGCAGCCAAGAAATACGAGCGGGGAGTGGCACAGATACGCAGTATTTT. This encodes CASSQEIRAGSGTDTQYF.

The chain has TRBV5-8 and TRBJ1-2, with D possibly being TRBD1 (5 bases). CDR3 size: 11 residues. CDR1 and CDR2 from the germline V gene are SGHTS and YDEGEE. V shed 0 bases and J shed 8 bases, with 5 bases lying between them. In nucleotides, the CDR3 is TGTGCCAGCAGCTTGGCAGGGGGCTACACCTTC. Translation: CASSLAGGYTF.

The CDR3 region is CASSLGQGIGYTF. The CDR3 coding sequence is TGCGCCAGCAGCTTGGGACAGGGGATAGGCTACACCTTC. The chain is built from TRBV5-1 and TRBJ1-2, with 8 bases matching TRBD1. Germline values: CDR1 SGHRS, CDR2 YFSETQ. The CDR3 consists of 13 residues. V dropped 0 bases and J dropped 8; count of bases not matched to a gene: 3. Complete variable domain (other parts from reference TRBV5-1 and TRBJ1-2): KAGVTQTPRYLIKTRGQQVTLSCSPISGHRSVSWYQQTPGQGLQFLFEYFSETQRNKGNFPGRFSGRQFSNSRSEMNVSTLELGDSALYLCASSLGQGIGYTFGSGTRLTVV.

The rearrangement uses TRBV19 and TRBJ2-1; no reliable D call. This CDR3 has 15 amino acids. The V end was cut by 4 bases, the J end by 7 bases, with 17 bases between. The germline V gene encodes CDR1 LNHDA and CDR2 SQIVND (reference sequence). CDR3 loop: CASSKRGRELNEQFF. As DNA, the CDR3 is TGTGCCAGTAGTAAGCGAGGCCGCGAATTGAATGAGCAGTTCTTC. The complete variable domain, with remaining parts taken from reference TRBV19 and TRBJ2-1, reads DGGITQSPKYLFRKEGQNVTLSCEQNLNHDAMYWYRQDPGQGLRLIYYSQIVNDFQKGDIAEGYSVSREKKESFPLTVTSAQKNPTAFYLCASSKRGRELNEQFFGPGTRLTVL.

This chain connects TRBV20-1 to TRBJ2-7; either TRBD1 or TRBD2 may supply D (5 bases each). Germline CDR1 and CDR2: DFQATT and SNEGSKA (reference sequence). The CDR3 is made up of 14 amino acids. V lost 1 base and J 4 bases, leaving 14 bases between the germline ends. The CDR3, as DNA: TGCAGTGCTAGAGGTGGGACGGTAATGTACGAGCAGTACTTC. Amino acid sequence: CSARGGTVMYEQYF.